These 2 T cell receptor beta chains came from one sample sequenced in a study of cytomegalovirus exposure and HLA in healthy donors. The PCR used 60 Vbeta and 13 Jbeta primers. Using immunoSEQ multiplex PCR, the repertoire was profiled, and TCRdb retains in-frame clones only, with some absent. The sample lists 120,000 or so clones, around 84% occurring once. The sequenced sample consisted of PBMCs. These receptors were taken from a woman aged 40 to 49 in good health and CMV-seronegative.

CDR3 loop: CASSPREGVTEAFF. The CDR3 DNA sequence: TGTGCCAGCTCCCCTAGGGAGGGGGTAACTGAAGCTTTCTTT. The rearrangement joins TRBV18 to TRBJ1-1; D possibly corresponds to TRBD1 (6 bases). The CDR3 is made up of 14 amino acids. V was clipped by 6 bases and J by 5 bases, with 16 bases between them. The germline gives CDR1 KGHSH, CDR2 LQKENI.

The chain employs TRBV7-2 and TRBJ1-1; D remains ambiguous. V shed 1 base and J shed 2 bases, with 5 bases lying between them. Germline V gene data show CDR1 as SGHTA and CDR2 as FQGNSA. The CDR3 spans 13 residues. In DNA form, the CDR3 reads TGTGCCAGCAGCTTAGGAGCTAACACTGAAGCTTTCTTT. Its translation: CASSLGANTEAFF.